This entry concerns a single T cell receptor beta chain. This specimen belongs to a study of cytomegalovirus exposure and HLA in healthy donors. For the study at large: T cells numbering about 200 million yielded around 120 million unique TCR beta sequences in an earlier analysis.

This CDR3 spans 15 amino acids. In germline, CDR1 is SGHDT, CDR2 YYEEEE. The trim removed 4 bases at V and 5 bases at J, leaving 8 bases unmatched. Primers for the PCR totalled 60 Vbeta and 13 Jbeta. Sequencing was performed with immunoSEQ multiplex PCR; in TCRdb, only in-frame clones are kept and a portion is missing. This repertoire includes approximately 37,000 clones. This chain links TRBV5-6 with TRBJ1-5; 8 bases are a match to TRBD1. Sample: PBMCs. This TCR came from a male donor in good health and CMV-seronegative. CDR3 sequence (DNA): TGTGCCAGCAGCAGGACAGGGCTTCGTCATCAGCCCCAGCATTTT. This sequence encodes CASSRTGLRHQPQHF.